Listed below are T cell receptor beta chains from one sample, sequenced in a study of shared clonotypes between healthy human individuals. Generated by immunoSEQ multiplex PCR, the TCRdb table keeps only in-frame clones and is missing some. The sample has about 710,000 clones; roughly 73% are singletons. The sequencing sample was made of memory CD4+ T cells sorted from blood. These receptor sequences come from a woman in her twenties or thirties in good health. Each CDR3 is given without its conserved first and last residue.

TRBV27	TRBJ1-4	ASSFRTPNTATNEKLF
TRBV5-1	TRBJ1-2	ASGEGGDYGYI
TRBV18	TRBJ1-1	ASSPWGTENTEAF
TRBV25-1	TRBJ2-3	ASSDFRAGASDTQY
TRBV27	TRBJ2-7	ASSFRSRRYEQY
TRBV7-9	TRBJ2-7	ASSQASGSYEQY
TRBV2	TRBJ1-4	ASRDVRATNEKLF
TRBV11-3	TRBJ2-2	ASSPGQGNTGELF
TRBV19	TRBJ2-1	ASSIAGYSSYNEQF
TRBV14	TRBJ2-5	ASSQPRGLETQY
TRBV6-1	TRBJ2-1	ASSPGVGDYNEQF
TRBV6-1	TRBJ2-3	ASRIDSPTGDTQY
TRBV28	TRBJ1-1	ASSFPAGTTEAF
TRBV5-1	TRBJ2-1	ASSSELDRGEF
TRBV7-8	TRBJ2-5	ASSLRGLAGETQY
TRBV6-5	TRBJ2-5	ASSGTTPYQETQY
TRBV6-1	TRBJ1-3	ASSVAGNTIY
TRBV29-1	TRBJ2-3	SAVSFGTDTQY
TRBV2	TRBJ1-5	ASRTDGTSSNQPQH
TRBV11-3	TRBJ2-1	ASSSGNEQF
TRBV7-9	TRBJ2-3	ATEAGPGTDTQY
TRBV14	TRBJ2-1	ASSQVGGSKYNEQF
TRBV11-2	TRBJ2-3	ASSLVASGNTDTQY
TRBV5-8	TRBJ2-5	ASSLAGGLAGGRETQY
TRBV5-4	TRBJ1-1	ASSLEGNTEAF
TRBV5-1	TRBJ2-6	ASSKSTVNSGANVLT
TRBV5-1	TRBJ2-7	ASSSGTSGVSLEQY
TRBV10-3	TRBJ1-1	AISAEGASGAF
TRBV27	TRBJ2-4	ASSPWTSGWGGLAKNIQY
TRBV7-9	TRBJ1-1	ASSVPGGIGTEAF
TRBV29-1	TRBJ1-2	SVLDRGDYGYT
TRBV10-3	TRBJ1-6	AISETGNSPLH
TRBV7-2	TRBJ1-1	ASSLRGRPPTEAF
TRBV7-8	TRBJ2-7	ASGDSGDLYEQY
TRBV5-5	TRBJ2-7	ASSWWDRGGYEQY
TRBV19	TRBJ2-3	ASREWGRRGADTQY
TRBV7-9	TRBJ2-7	ASSLDRVQSYEQY
TRBV4-1	TRBJ2-2	ASSQERGGRLPIRELF
TRBV13	TRBJ2-5	ASSLLRETQY
TRBV2	TRBJ1-5	ASSEERGQPQH
TRBV30	TRBJ2-1	AWKLEGGRDEQF
TRBV7-2	TRBJ2-7	ASSLAGFHEQY
TRBV6-6	TRBJ2-1	ASSYAAGGYNEQF
TRBV7-2	TRBJ1-1	ASKGQIEAF
TRBV11-2	TRBJ2-7	ASSPSLGLAGFLEQY
TRBV7-9	TRBJ2-7	ASSGNNEDEQY
TRBV19	TRBJ2-1	ASSISLAPGEQF
TRBV5-1	TRBJ1-1	ASTFGDRGLGAEAF
TRBV7-2	TRBJ2-5	ASSRNVREGETQY
TRBV6-5	TRBJ2-3	ASRGGSSDTQY
TRBV28	TRBJ1-5	ATGTGHNQPQH
TRBV25-1	TRBJ1-2	ASSVHGGGVYGYT
TRBV5-4	TRBJ2-2	ASSHGNTGELF
TRBV27	TRBJ2-7	ASSGWDGSYPYEQY
TRBV10-1	TRBJ2-1	ASSDKDCQLYNEQF
TRBV6-1	TRBJ2-2	ASSAAGAANTGELF
TRBV2	TRBJ2-1	ASSSRSSYNEQF
TRBV2	TRBJ2-1	AVGTSGYNEQF
TRBV7-6	TRBJ2-5	ASSLKSASANQETQY
TRBV6-5	TRBJ1-5	ASSYPPVQSNQPQH